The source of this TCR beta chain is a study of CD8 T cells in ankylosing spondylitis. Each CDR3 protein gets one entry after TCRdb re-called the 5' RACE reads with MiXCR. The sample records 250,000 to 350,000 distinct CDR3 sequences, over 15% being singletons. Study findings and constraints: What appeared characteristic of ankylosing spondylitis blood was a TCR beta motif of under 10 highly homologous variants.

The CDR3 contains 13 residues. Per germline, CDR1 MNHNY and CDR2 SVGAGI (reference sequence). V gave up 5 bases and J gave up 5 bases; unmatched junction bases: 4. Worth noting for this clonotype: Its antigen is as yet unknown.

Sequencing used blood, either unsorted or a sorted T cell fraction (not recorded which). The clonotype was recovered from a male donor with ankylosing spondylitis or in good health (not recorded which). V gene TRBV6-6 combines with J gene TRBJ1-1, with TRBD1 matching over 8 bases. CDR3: CASSIRGQTEAFF. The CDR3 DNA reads TGTGCCAGCAGTATCAGGGGGCAAACTGAAGCTTTCTTT.